Listed below are T cell receptor beta chains from one sample, sequenced in a study of OX40 agonist ivuxolimab in advanced cancers. Method: immunoSEQ multiplex PCR; TCRdb's copy keeps in-frame clones and lacks some. Of about 37,000 clones listed, roughly nine tenths were seen once; the top ten hold roughly 2.6%. Sequencing was performed on CD4+ or CD8+ T cells sorted from blood, taken in a trial of the OX40 agonist ivuxolimab. These TCRs come from an adult with an advanced solid tumor such as melanoma, head and neck, liver or kidney cancer. Each CDR3 is given with its conserved first and last residue. Fields, in order: J gene, V gene, CDR3 protein.

>TRBJ2-2|TRBV4-2
CASSQGLVYTGELFF
>TRBJ1-1|TRBV7-9
CASSLTGGRNTEAFF
>TRBJ2-3|TRBV2
CASKGGSFSGSTDTQYF
>TRBJ2-7|TRBV5-1
CASSLGDILDQQYF
>TRBJ2-7|TRBV6-1
CASRPGTREQYF
>TRBJ1-1|TRBV19
CASSRQVNTEAFF
>TRBJ1-3|TRBV6-5
CASGTAGNTIYF
>TRBJ1-1|TRBV4-3
CASSQVPPGNTEAFF
>TRBJ2-7|TRBV6-5
CASSEKGQGGLQYF
>TRBJ1-5|TRBV28
CASSPTGRLNQPQHF
>TRBJ2-3|TRBV11-3
CASSSGSTDTQYF
>TRBJ1-1|TRBV19
CASSRGGQGGAEAFF
>TRBJ1-6|TRBV10-1
CASSESPGSPLHF
>TRBJ2-2|TRBV7-3
CASGNRGLTGELFF
>TRBJ2-3|TRBV4-3
CASSQDGVAANTDTQYF
>TRBJ2-4|TRBV7-2
CASSLRVGGLKNIQYF